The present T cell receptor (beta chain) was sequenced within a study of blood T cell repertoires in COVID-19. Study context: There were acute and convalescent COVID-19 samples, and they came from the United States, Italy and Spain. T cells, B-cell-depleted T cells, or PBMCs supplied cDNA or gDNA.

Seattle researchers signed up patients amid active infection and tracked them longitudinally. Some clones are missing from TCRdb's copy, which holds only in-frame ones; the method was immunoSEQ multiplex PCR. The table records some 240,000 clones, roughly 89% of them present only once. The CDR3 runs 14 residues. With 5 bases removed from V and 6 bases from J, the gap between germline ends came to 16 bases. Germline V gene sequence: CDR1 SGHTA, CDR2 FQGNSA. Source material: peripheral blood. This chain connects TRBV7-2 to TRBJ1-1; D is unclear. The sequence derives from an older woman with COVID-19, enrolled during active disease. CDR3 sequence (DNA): TGTGCCAGCAGCGCCCAGCAGGCCCGGTCTGAAGCTTTCTTT. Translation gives CASSAQQARSEAFF.